Presented here are 7 T cell receptor beta chains from one specimen sequenced in a study of shared clonotypes between healthy human individuals. Produced via immunoSEQ multiplex PCR; TCRdb's table is partial and in-frame only. The sample records about 1.1 million clones, approximately 75% being singletons. Sequencing was done on a sample of memory CD4+ T cells from PBMCs. Subset given: CD45RA-negative fraction. The receptors here all came from a man younger than 35 in good health. Some clones in this sample may be carry-over from other donors' samples.

As DNA, the CDR3 is TGCGCCAGCAGCTCGTATCGTCTCGGGGAGCTGTTTTTT. This translates into CASSSYRLGELFF. The J gene is TRBJ2-2, the V gene TRBV10-1; D is uncertain. Germline CDR1 WNHNN, CDR2 SYGVQD (reference sequence). The CDR3 is 13 residues long. The V end lost 6 bases, the J end lost 7 bases, and 12 bases lay between the germline ends.

In its sample, this clone was seen once. This chain's CDR3 is CASSPQREETQYF. The DNA for the CDR3 is TGTGCCAGCTCACCACAGCGGGAGGAGACCCAGTACTTC. This chain connects TRBV18 to TRBJ2-5; 8 nucleotides match TRBD2. V was clipped by 1 base and J by 5 bases; unmatched bases: 0. The CDR3 is 13 amino acids. Germline V lookup: CDR1 KGHSH, CDR2 LQKENI.

This sequence joins TRBV7-9 and TRBJ2-1; TRBD2 matches at 12 bases. CDR1 SEHNR and CDR2 FQNEAQ come from the germline V gene (reference sequence). V shed 0 bases, J shed 2 bases, and the junction held 2 bases outside the gene matches. This CDR3 spans 17 amino acids. The CDR3 region is CASSLAASGRAYNEQFF. CDR3 sequence (DNA): TGTGCCAGCAGCTTAGCGGCTAGCGGGAGGGCCTACAATGAGCAGTTCTTC.

This clone was counted a single time. J is TRBJ2-5 and V is TRBV15; D unclear. Germline-derived CDR1 and CDR2 are LNHNV and YYDKDF (reference sequence). CDR3 length: 15 amino acids. With 1 base removed from V and 2 bases from J, the gap between germline ends came to 11 bases. As DNA, the CDR3 is TGTGCCACCAGCAGAGGGTTGGCACCTCAAGAGACCCAGTACTTC. Translating gives CATSRGLAPQETQYF. Full variable domain (outside the CDR3, taken from reference TRBV15 and TRBJ2-5): DAMVIQNPRYQVTQFGKPVTLSCSQTLNHNVMYWYQQKSSQAPKLLFHYYDKDFNNEADTPDNFQSRRPNTSFCFLDIRSPGLGDTAMYLCATSRGLAPQETQYFGPGTRLLVL.

This rearrangement joins TRBV7-9 to TRBJ1-6, with 7 bases matching TRBD1. The CDR3 runs 17 residues. V gave up 4 bases and J gave up 5 bases; unmatched junction bases: 11. Per germline, CDR1 SEHNR and CDR2 FQNEAQ (reference sequence). Here the CDR3 reads CASSWGQRFGDNSPLHF. The CDR3 DNA reads as TGTGCCAGCAGCTGGGGACAGCGCTTTGGGGATAATTCACCCCTCCACTTT.

The chain is built from TRBV2 and TRBJ2-3; no definite D call. The CDR3 covers 13 residues. The V end lost 7 bases, the J end lost 9 bases, and 17 bases lay between the germline ends. Germline lookup yields CDR1 SNHLY and CDR2 FYNNEI. For the CDR3, the DNA is TGTGCCAGCACGCTCGAGGATGGAATCACGCAGTATTTT. Its protein is CASTLEDGITQYF.

This clone was observed a handful of times. This chain links TRBV25-1 with TRBJ2-7; the match to TRBD2 covers 7 bases. The CDR3 loop spans 14 amino acids. The trim removed 4 bases at V and 7 bases at J, leaving 10 bases unmatched. The V gene's germline CDR1 is MGHDK and CDR2 SYGVNS. In DNA, the CDR3 is TGTGCCAGCAGTGCGGGACTACGGTCGGAGGAGCAGTACTTC. Encoded protein: CASSAGLRSEEQYF.